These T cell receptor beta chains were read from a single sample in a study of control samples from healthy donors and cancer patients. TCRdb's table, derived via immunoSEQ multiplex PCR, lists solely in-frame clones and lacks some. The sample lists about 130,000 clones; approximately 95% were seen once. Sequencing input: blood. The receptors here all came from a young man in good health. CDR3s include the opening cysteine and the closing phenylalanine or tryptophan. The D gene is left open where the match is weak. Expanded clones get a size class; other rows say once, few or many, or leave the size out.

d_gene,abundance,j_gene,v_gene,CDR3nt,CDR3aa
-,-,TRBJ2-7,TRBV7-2,TGTGCCAGCAGCTTAGTAGGGGATACCTACGAGCAGTACTTC,CASSLVGDTYEQYF
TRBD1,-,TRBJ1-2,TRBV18,TGTGCCAGCTCTCCGACAGGGGGGGACTATGGCTACACCTTC,CASSPTGGDYGYTF
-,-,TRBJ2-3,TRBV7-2,TGTGCCAGCAGCCATATAGGGGTTAGCACAGATACGCAGTATTTT,CASSHIGVSTDTQYF
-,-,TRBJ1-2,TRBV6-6,TGTGCCAGCAGGGGCGCTAACTATGGCTACACCTTC,CASRGANYGYTF
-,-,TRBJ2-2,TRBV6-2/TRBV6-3,TGTGCCAGCAGTACTGGGACACAGACCGGGGAGCTGTTTTTT,CASSTGTQTGELFF
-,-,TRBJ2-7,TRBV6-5,TGTGCCAGCAGTCAGGGAAGATACGAGCAGTACTTC,CASSQGRYEQYF
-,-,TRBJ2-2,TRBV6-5,TGTGCCAGCCGGCGGGGCGTCGCGAACACCGGGGAGCTGTTTTTT,CASRRGVANTGELFF
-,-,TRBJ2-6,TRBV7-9,TGTGCCAGCGTCCCTGCAGGGAGATTGTCTGGGGCCAACGTCCTGACTTTC,CASVPAGRLSGANVLTF
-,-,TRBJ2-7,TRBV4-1,TGCGCCAGCAGCCAAGTGTTAGCTCGAGGGCAGTACTTC,CASSQVLARGQYF
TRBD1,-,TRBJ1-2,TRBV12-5,TGTGCTAGTGGTTTGGACCCGGGACAGGGGGCAGGTGGCTACACCTTC,CASGLDPGQGAGGYTF
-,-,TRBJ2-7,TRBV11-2,TGTGCCAGCAGCCGACAGGCGTGGGGCGAGCAGTACTTC,CASSRQAWGEQYF
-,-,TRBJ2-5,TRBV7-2,TGTGCCAGCAGCTTAGCGTCGGCGGGGCGGGAGACCCAGTACTTC,CASSLASAGRETQYF
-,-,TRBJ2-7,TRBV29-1,TGCAGCGGTGTGGGTGGGGCCACCTACGAGCAGTACTTC,CSGVGGATYEQYF
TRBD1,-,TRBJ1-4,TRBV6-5,TGTGCCAGCAGTTACCTCTCGGACAGGCGGGAAAAACTGTTTTTT,CASSYLSDRREKLFF
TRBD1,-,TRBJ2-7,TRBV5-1,TGCGCCAGCAGCTTGGGACAGGGGGGCGTTAACGAGCAGTACTTC,CASSLGQGGVNEQYF
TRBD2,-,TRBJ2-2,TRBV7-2,TGTGCCAGCAGCTTACAAGCGGGGGGGCAGACCGGGGAGCTGTTTTTT,CASSLQAGGQTGELFF
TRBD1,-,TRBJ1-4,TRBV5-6,TGTGCCAGCAGCTTCCGGGACAGCAATGAAAAACTGTTTTTT,CASSFRDSNEKLFF
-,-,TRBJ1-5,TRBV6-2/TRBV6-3,TGTGCCAGCAGTTACCCGAAACCGGGCAGGGCGACGGTGGGTCAGCCCCAGCATTTT,CASSYPKPGRATVGQPQHF
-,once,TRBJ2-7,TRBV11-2,TGTGCCAGCAGCTTCGGGACCAACTACGAGCAGTACTTC,CASSFGTNYEQYF
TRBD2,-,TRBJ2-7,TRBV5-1,TGCGCCAGCAGCTCAGCCAAGCGGGGGGGATCCTACGAGCAGTACTTC,CASSSAKRGGSYEQYF
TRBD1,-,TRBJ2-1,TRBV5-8,TGTGCCAGCAGCCCCGGGACAGGGAACAATGAGCAGTTCTTC,CASSPGTGNNEQFF
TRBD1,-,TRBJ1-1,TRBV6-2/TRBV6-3,TGTGCCAGCAGTTACTCGAGGACAGGTCGCCCTGAAGCTTTCTTT,CASSYSRTGRPEAFF
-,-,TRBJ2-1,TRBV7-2,TGTGCCAGCAGCTTCCCTTATTACAATGAGCAGTTCTTC,CASSFPYYNEQFF
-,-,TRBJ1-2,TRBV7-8,TGTGCCAGCAGCTCCCAACGGGGAGGGAACTATGGCTACACCTTC,CASSSQRGGNYGYTF
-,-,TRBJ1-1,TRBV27,TGTGCCAGCAGTTTTCTCAGGAACACTGAAGCTTTCTTT,CASSFLRNTEAFF
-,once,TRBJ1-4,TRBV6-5,TGTGCCAGCACCTACTCCCAGCGGACGGGGGAAAAACTGTTTTTT,CASTYSQRTGEKLFF
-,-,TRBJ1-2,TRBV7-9,TGTGCCAGCAGCTTGGTGGAGGGCTATGGCTACACCTTC,CASSLVEGYGYTF